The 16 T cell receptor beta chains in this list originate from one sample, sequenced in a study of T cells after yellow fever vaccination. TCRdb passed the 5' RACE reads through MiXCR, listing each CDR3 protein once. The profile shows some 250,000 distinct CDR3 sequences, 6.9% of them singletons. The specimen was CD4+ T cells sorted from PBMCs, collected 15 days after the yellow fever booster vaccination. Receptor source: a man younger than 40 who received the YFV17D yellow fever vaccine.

This CDR3 reads CASTLRGGRVTYEQYF. DNA for the CDR3: TGTGCCAGTACCCTTCGCGGAGGCAGGGTTACCTACGAGCAGTACTTC. This chain connects TRBV19 to TRBJ2-7, with D perhaps TRBD1 or TRBD2 (5 bases each). The CDR3 totals 16 residues. CDR1 is LNHDA and CDR2 is SQIVND in the germline V gene (reference sequence). Trimming took off 7 bases at V and 2 bases at J, with 21 bases between the two ends.

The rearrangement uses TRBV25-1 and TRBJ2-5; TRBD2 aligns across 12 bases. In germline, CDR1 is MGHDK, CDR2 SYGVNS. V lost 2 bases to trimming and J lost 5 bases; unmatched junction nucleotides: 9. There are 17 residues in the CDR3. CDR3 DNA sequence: TGTGCCAGCAGTGAAGGGACTAGCGGGTTTGTTCCGGAGACCCAGTACTTC. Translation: CASSEGTSGFVPETQYF. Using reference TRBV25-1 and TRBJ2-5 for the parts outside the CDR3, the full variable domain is EADIYQTPRYLVIGTGKKITLECSQTMGHDKMYWYQQDPGMELHLIHYSYGVNSTEKGDLSSESTVSRIRTEHFPLTLESARPSHTSQYLCASSEGTSGFVPETQYFGPGTRLLVL.

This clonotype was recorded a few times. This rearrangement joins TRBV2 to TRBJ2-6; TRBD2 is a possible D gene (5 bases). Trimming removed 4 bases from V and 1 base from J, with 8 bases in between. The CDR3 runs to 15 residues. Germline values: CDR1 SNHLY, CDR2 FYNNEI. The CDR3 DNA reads TGTGCCAGCAGTGGAGAGCGGTCTGGGGCCAACGTCCTGACTTTC. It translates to CASSGERSGANVLTF.

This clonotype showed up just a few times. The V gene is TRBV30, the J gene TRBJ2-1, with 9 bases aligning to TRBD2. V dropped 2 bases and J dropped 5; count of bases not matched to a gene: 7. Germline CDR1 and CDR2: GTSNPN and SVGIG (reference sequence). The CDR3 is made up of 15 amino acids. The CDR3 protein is CAWSRLAGNHNEQFF. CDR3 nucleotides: TGTGCCTGGAGTAGGCTAGCGGGAAACCACAATGAGCAGTTCTTC.

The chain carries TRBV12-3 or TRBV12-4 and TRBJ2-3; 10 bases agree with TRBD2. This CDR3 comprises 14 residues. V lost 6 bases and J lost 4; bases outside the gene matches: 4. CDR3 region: CASRLAGVADTQYF. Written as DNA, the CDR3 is TGTGCCAGCAGGCTAGCGGGAGTTGCAGATACGCAGTATTTT.

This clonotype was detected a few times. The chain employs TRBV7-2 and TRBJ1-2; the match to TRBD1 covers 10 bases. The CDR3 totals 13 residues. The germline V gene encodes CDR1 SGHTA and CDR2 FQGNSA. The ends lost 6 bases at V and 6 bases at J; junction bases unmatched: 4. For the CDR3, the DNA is TGTGCCAGCAGGGCCGGGACAGGGGATGGCTACACCTTC. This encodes CASRAGTGDGYTF.

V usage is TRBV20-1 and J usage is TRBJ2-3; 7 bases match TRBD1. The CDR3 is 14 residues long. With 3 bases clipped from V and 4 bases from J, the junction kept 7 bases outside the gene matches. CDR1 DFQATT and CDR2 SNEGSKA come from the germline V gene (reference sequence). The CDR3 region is CSARKVTGADTQYF. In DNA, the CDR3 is TGCAGTGCTAGGAAAGTAACAGGGGCAGATACGCAGTATTTT.

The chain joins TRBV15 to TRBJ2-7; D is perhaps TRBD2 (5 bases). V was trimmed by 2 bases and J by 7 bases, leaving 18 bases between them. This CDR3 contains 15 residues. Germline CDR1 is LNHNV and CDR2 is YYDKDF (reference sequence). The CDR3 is CATSRTGKTPREQYF. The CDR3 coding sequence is TGTGCCACCAGCAGAACCGGGAAAACTCCGCGGGAGCAGTACTTC.

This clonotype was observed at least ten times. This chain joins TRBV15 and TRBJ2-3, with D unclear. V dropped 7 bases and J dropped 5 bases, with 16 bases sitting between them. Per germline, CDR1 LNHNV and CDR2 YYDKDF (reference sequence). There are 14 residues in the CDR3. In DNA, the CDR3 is TGTGCCACCACTGATGGGTACGGCAGAGATACGCAGTATTTT. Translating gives CATTDGYGRDTQYF.

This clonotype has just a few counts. The CDR3 coding sequence is TGTGCCAGCAGTCTTGACAGGGGAATAGAGAACACTGAAGCTTTCTTT. It yields the protein CASSLDRGIENTEAFF. The chain uses TRBV12-3 or TRBV12-4 and TRBJ1-1, with 8 nucleotides matching TRBD1. The CDR3 is made up of 16 amino acids. V lost 5 bases, J lost 1 base, and 9 bases stayed unmatched.

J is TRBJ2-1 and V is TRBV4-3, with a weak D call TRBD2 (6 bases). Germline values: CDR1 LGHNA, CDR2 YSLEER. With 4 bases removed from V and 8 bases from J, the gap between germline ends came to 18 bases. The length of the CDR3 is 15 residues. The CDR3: CASSRQTGGIYEQFF. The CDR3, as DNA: TGCGCCAGCAGCCGACAGACTGGCGGGATCTATGAGCAGTTCTTC.

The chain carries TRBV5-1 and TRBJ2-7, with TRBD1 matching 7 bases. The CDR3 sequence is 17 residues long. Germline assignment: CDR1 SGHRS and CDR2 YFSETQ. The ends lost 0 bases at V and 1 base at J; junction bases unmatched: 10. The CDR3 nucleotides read TGCGCCAGCAGCTTGGGTGGGGACAGAGCCTATTCCTACGAGCAGTACTTC. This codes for CASSLGGDRAYSYEQYF.

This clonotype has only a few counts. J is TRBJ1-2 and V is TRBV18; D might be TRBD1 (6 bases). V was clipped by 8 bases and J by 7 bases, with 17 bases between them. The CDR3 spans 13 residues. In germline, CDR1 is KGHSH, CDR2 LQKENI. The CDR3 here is CASLKPGDSGYTF. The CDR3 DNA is TGTGCCAGCCTAAAACCAGGGGACTCTGGCTACACCTTC.

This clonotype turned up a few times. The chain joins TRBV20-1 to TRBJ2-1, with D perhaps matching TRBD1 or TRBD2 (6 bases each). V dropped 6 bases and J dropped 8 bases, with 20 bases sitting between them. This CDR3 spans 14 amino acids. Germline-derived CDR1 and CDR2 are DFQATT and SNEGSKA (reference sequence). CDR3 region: CSAPLGGTGYEQFF. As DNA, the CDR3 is TGCAGTGCCCCCCTAGGGGGGACTGGTTATGAGCAGTTCTTC.

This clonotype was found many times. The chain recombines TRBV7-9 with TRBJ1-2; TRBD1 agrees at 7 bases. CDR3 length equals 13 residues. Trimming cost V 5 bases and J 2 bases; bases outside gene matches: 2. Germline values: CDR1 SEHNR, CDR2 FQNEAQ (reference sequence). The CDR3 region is CASSQDRNYGYTF. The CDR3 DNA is TGTGCCAGCAGCCAGGACAGGAACTATGGCTACACCTTC. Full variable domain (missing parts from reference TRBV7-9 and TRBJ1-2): DTGVSQNPRHKITKRGQNVTFRCDPISEHNRLYWYRQTLGQGPEFLTYFQNEAQLEKSRLLSDRFSAERPKGSFSTLEIQRTEQGDSAMYLCASSQDRNYGYTFGSGTRLTVV.

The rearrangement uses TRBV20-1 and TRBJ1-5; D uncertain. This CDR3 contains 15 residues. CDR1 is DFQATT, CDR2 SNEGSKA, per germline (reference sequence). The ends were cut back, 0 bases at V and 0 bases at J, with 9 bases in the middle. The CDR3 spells CSARDSKYSNQPQHF. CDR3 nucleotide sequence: TGCAGTGCTAGAGACTCCAAGTATAGCAATCAGCCCCAGCATTTT.